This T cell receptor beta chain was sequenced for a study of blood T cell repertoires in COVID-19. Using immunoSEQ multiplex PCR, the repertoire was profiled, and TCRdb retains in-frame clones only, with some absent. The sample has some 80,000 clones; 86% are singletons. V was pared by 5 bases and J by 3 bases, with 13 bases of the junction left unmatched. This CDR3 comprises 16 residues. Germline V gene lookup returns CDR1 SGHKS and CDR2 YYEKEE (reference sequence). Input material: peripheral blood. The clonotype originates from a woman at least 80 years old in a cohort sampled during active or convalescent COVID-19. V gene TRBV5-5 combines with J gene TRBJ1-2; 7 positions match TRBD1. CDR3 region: CASSHLRGQLYYGYTF. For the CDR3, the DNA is TGTGCCAGCAGTCATCTCAGGGGACAGCTTTACTATGGCTACACCTTC. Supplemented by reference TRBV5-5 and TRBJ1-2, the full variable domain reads DAGVTQSPTHLIKTRGQQVTLRCSPISGHKSVSWYQQVLGQGPQFIFQYYEKEERGRGNFPDRFSARQFPNYSSELNVNALLLGDSALYLCASSHLRGQLYYGYTFGSGTRLTVV.